What follows is one T cell receptor beta chain and its context. Its cognate antigen has yet to be identified. No qualities accompany the bases; no much larger clone lies one base away. TCRbeta CDR3 regions were amplified from genomic DNA using the immunoSEQ Assay, a bias-controlled multiplex PCR. In the paper's pipeline: Nucleated cell counts per sample were estimated from amplification of reference gene primers within the assay. Sequence reads were collapsed and filtered to measure the absolute abundance of every unique TCRbeta CDR3 rearrangement. Productive Simpson clonality was computed per sample as the square root of Simpson's diversity index over productive rearrangements. TCRdb retrieved this table from immuneACCESS and kept in-frame rearrangements only. Not all clones are present; in checked studies, unresolved V genes account for under half, and no reason is known for the remainder. The DNA gave D and trimming, while V, J and clone size come from that table. For this sample the table gives about 140,000 clones, of which approximately 90% were detected only once. About 4.1% of the sample comes from the top ten.

CDR1 and CDR2 were assigned from the germline V gene (reference sequence) as SGHNT and YYREEE. Spanning cysteine to phenylalanine, the CDR3 consists of 13 amino acids. Only the CDR3 DNA stays, 39 bases, in frame from base 1. V drops 4 bases and J drops 4 bases, leaving 11 bases in between. These data originate in a study of blood T cell repertoires in COVID-19 (dated by TCRdb to 2020 to 2022). Looking at the study overall: Samples from collaborators originated in the United States, Italy and Spain and spanned both the acute and convalescent phases of COVID-19. Subjects who had been exposed to COVID-19, were actively infected with it, or had recovered from it provided the deeply sampled blood TCRbeta repertoires that made up the dataset. Nearly every sample came with metadata listing a de-identified subject ID, COVID-19 status, age in years and sex. The material from the prospective study consisted of cDNA or gDNA derived from T cells, B-cell-depleted T cells, or PBMCs. The samples were drawn from the first 160 participants of the ongoing ImmuneRACE study and from roughly 1,300 subjects provided by 6 global collaborators. The repertoires were made available in a free public database intended to serve as a resource for research on the immune response to SARS-CoV-2. HLA class I and class II types, where available, came from metadata supplied by the sample provider rather than from assay-based typing. The paper as a whole reports these results and caveats: How much clinical and demographic metadata was included differed by source and by participant, and the metadata was provided uncurated.

Collaborating institutions collected whole blood in K2EDTA tubes following their own protocols. For TCRbeta analysis, collaborators shipped samples as frozen whole blood, isolated PBMCs, or DNA extracted from either of those sample types. This receptor chain uses TRBV5-4 and TRBJ2-5; the D gene remains uncertain. The sample taken for sequencing was peripheral blood. This sequence originates from a woman in her forties with acute or convalescent COVID-19. The CDR3 region reads CASSPGTGETQYF. The bases are TGTGCCAGCAGCCCAGGAACCGGAGAGACCCAGTACTTC.